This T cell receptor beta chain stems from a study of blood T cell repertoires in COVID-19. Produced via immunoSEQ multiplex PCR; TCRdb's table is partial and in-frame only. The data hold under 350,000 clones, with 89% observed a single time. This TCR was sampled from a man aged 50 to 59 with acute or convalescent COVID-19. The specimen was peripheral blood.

This CDR3 is CASSLKGTGTSQWAYEQYF. The CDR3 nucleotides are TGCGCCAGCAGCTTGAAAGGGACAGGCACCTCTCAGTGGGCCTACGAGCAGTACTTC. V usage is TRBV5-1 and J usage is TRBJ2-7; 8 bases map to TRBD1. The CDR3 consists of 19 residues. V dropped 1 base and J dropped 2; count of bases not matched to a gene: 17. The germline gives CDR1 SGHRS, CDR2 YFSETQ. Full variable domain (rest looked up from reference TRBV5-1 and TRBJ2-7): KAGVTQTPRYLIKTRGQQVTLSCSPISGHRSVSWYQQTPGQGLQFLFEYFSETQRNKGNFPGRFSGRQFSNSRSEMNVSTLELGDSALYLCASSLKGTGTSQWAYEQYFGPGTRLTVT.